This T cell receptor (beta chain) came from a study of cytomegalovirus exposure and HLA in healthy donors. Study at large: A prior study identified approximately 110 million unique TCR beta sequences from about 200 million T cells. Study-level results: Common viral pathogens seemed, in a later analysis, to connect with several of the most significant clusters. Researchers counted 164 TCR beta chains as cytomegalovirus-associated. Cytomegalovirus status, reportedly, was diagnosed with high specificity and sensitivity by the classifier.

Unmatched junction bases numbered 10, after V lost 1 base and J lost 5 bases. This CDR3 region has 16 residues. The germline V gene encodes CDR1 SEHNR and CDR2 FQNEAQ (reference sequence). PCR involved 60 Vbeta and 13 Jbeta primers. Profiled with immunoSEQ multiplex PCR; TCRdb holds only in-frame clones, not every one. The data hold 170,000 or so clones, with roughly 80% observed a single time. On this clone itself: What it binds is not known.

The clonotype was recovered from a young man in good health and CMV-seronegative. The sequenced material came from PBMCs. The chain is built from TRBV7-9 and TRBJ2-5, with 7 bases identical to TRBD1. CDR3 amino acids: CASSLVPIGGSETQYF. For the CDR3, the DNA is TGTGCCAGCAGCTTAGTTCCGATAGGGGGCTCGGAGACCCAGTACTTC. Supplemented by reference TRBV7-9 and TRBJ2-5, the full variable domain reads DTGVSQNPRHKITKRGQNVTFRCDPISEHNRLYWYRQTLGQGPEFLTYFQNEAQLEKSRLLSDRFSAERPKGSFSTLEIQRTEQGDSAMYLCASSLVPIGGSETQYFGPGTRLLVL.